The 9 T cell receptor beta chains in this list originate from one sample, sequenced in a study of blood T cell repertoires in COVID-19. Using immunoSEQ multiplex PCR, the repertoire was profiled, and TCRdb retains in-frame clones only, with some absent. The profile shows 65,000 or so clones, 81% of them singletons. Sequencing was performed on peripheral blood. These receptors were obtained from an older woman with acute or convalescent COVID-19.

V and J are TRBV5-1 and TRBJ1-2, with D possibly matching TRBD1 (5 bases). Germline assignment: CDR1 SGHRS and CDR2 YFSETQ. V was shortened by 7 bases and J by 4 bases, with 11 bases between the two germline ends. This CDR3 is built from 12 residues. DNA for the CDR3: TGCGCCAGCCAAAAGGACACCTATGGCTACACCTTC. Its protein is CASQKDTYGYTF. The variable domain in full, completed from reference TRBV5-1 and TRBJ1-2, reads KAGVTQTPRYLIKTRGQQVTLSCSPISGHRSVSWYQQTPGQGLQFLFEYFSETQRNKGNFPGRFSGRQFSNSRSEMNVSTLELGDSALYLCASQKDTYGYTFGSGTRLTVV.

The chain combines TRBV28 with TRBJ2-3, with 11 bases matching TRBD2. Losses at the gene ends were 5 bases for V and 3 bases for J; bases not matched to a gene: 7. The V gene's germline CDR1 is MDHEN and CDR2 SYDVKM. The CDR3 spans 16 residues. Written as DNA, the CDR3 is TGTGCCAGCAGTCTGACTAGCGGGGTCTATACAGATACGCAGTATTTT. Its translation: CASSLTSGVYTDTQYF. The variable domain in full, with the rest retrieved from reference TRBV28 and TRBJ2-3, is DVKVTQSSRYLVKRTGEKVFLECVQDMDHENMFWYRQDPGLGLRLIYFSYDVKMKEKGDIPEGYSVSREKKERFSLILESASTNQTSMYLCASSLTSGVYTDTQYFGPGTRLTVL.

This clone is a singleton in its sample. V gene TRBV27 combines with J gene TRBJ1-1; D not certain. The CDR3 is 15 residues long. V was shortened by 0 bases and J by 1 base, with 9 bases between the two germline ends. Germline CDR1 reads MNHEY; CDR2 reads SMNVEV (reference sequence). The CDR3 DNA reads as TGTGCCAGCAGTTTATCGTGGGAGGGGAACACTGAAGCTTTCTTT. This sequence encodes CASSLSWEGNTEAFF.

The rearrangement links TRBV10-3 to TRBJ1-2; D not certain. The CDR3 is 11 residues long. V was clipped by 4 bases and J by 5 bases, with 5 bases between them. Looked up from germline, CDR1 is ENHRY and CDR2 is SYGVKD. The DNA for the CDR3 is TGTGCCATCAGTGCAGGTTATGGCTACACCTTC. Translated, it gives CAISAGYGYTF.

This clone was seen just once. This chain links TRBV5-1 with TRBJ1-3; D is unclear. The CDR3 spans 16 residues. Trimming pared 1 base from V and 4 bases from J, leaving 15 bases between. Germline-derived CDR1 and CDR2 are SGHRS and YFSETQ. CDR3 residues: CASSLTQFNSGNTIYF. The DNA of the CDR3 is TGCGCCAGCAGCTTGACCCAGTTTAATTCCGGAAACACCATATATTTT.

The chain carries TRBV5-6 and TRBJ1-3, with TRBD1 matching over 9 bases. The junction had 4 bases not matched to a gene; V was cut back by 4 bases and J by 2 bases. CDR1 SGHDT and CDR2 YYEEEE come from the germline V gene. CDR3 length: 15 amino acids. The CDR3 reads CASSLNRGPGNTIYF. The CDR3 DNA sequence: TGTGCCAGCAGCCTAAACAGGGGGCCTGGAAACACCATATATTTT. Filled out from reference TRBV5-6 and TRBJ1-3, the complete variable domain reads DAGVTQSPTHLIKTRGQQVTLRCSPKSGHDTVSWYQQALGQGPQFIFQYYEEEERQRGNFPDRFSGHQFPNYSSELNVNALLLGDSALYLCASSLNRGPGNTIYFGEGSWLTVV.

The chain couples TRBV2 to TRBJ2-1; D not resolved. V was pared by 4 bases and J by 2 bases, with 9 bases between. CDR3 size: 14 residues. In germline, CDR1 is SNHLY, CDR2 FYNNEI. The CDR3 nucleotides are TGTGCCAGCAGTGTTTCCAGAACCTACAATGAGCAGTTCTTC. Encoded protein: CASSVSRTYNEQFF.

The J gene is TRBJ2-1, the V gene TRBV2; TRBD1 aligns across 7 bases. CDR1 is SNHLY and CDR2 is FYNNEI in the germline V gene. The CDR3 is 19 residues long. Trimming at V came to 3 bases and at J to 8 bases, leaving 22 bases not matched to a gene. CDR3 in DNA: TGTGCCAGCAGTGAGGTCTTGGGTCAAACGACCATCGGGACAGATGAGCAGTTCTTC. Protein sequence: CASSEVLGQTTIGTDEQFF.

V is TRBV27 and J is TRBJ2-1; D remains unclear. This CDR3 region has 17 residues. V was trimmed by 3 bases and J by 5 bases, leaving 20 bases between them. Germline V gives CDR1 MNHEY, CDR2 SMNVEV (reference sequence). CDR3 coding DNA: TGTGCCAGCAGTTTTTTTGCTCCATGGTCACAAAACAATGAGCAGTTCTTC. Protein sequence: CASSFFAPWSQNNEQFF.